The clone carrying this TCR beta chain was observed at least ten times. Its antigen is undetermined. The germline V gene encodes CDR1 SGHRS and CDR2 YFSETQ. The CDR3 consists of 16 residues. V was cut by 2 bases and J by 0 bases, with 12 bases left in between. The sample belongs to a study of neurological immune-mediated disorders. The method for making cDNA was 5'RACE, and it used 10-nucleotide random UMIs. Over 190 million TCR-beta sequences from 15-18 subjects came out of each sequencing run. TCRdb re-analysed the 5' RACE reads in MiXCR, keeping a single row per CDR3 protein. The sample has about 45,000 distinct CDR3 sequences, under 25% seen once; the top ten hold around 4.2%. The time point denotes: technical triplicate 3. General study findings and limits: No expanded-clone CDR3 amino acid sequence recurred across subjects, suggesting private TCR-beta repertoires. While HTLV-1-associated myelopathy showed the greatest TCR clonal expansion, multiple sclerosis showed the least, falling below healthy controls.

V and J are TRBV5-1 and TRBJ2-4; D remains unclear. Sequenced sample: PBMCs. The origin of this receptor is a man between 60 and 75 years old with HTLV-1-associated myelopathy (HAM/TSP). In DNA form, the CDR3 reads TGCGCCAGCAGCTTCGGAGACATCCTAGCCAAAAACATTCAGTACTTC. The encoded protein is CASSFGDILAKNIQYF.